This entry lists 27 T cell receptor beta chains sequenced from one sample in a study of human T cells and chemical hapten exposure. TCRdb independently ran MiXCR on the RACE reads; one entry per CDR3 protein. The data contain 95,000 or so distinct CDR3 sequences, roughly 10% of them singletons. Sample time point: patch test 2, 6 weeks after DPC sensitization. Treatment denoted: therapeutic diphenylcyclopropenone sensitization with weekly scalp DPC. This specimen consisted of whole blood, obtained in connection with sensitization to the hapten diphenylcyclopropenone (DPC). The receptor source for this set is a woman aged 40 to 49 with alopecia areata. Some clones in this sample may be carry-over from other donors' samples.

Many counts were recorded for this clonotype. In DNA, the CDR3 is TGCAGCGTTGCCTGGGGGAGCAATGAGCAGTTCTTC. Protein sequence: CSVAWGSNEQFF. This sequence joins TRBV29-1 and TRBJ2-1; D is tentatively TRBD1 or TRBD2 (5 bases each). The CDR3 is 12 residues long. CDR1 is SQVTM and CDR2 is ANQGSEA in the germline V gene. V shed 4 bases and J shed 6 bases, with 10 bases lying between them.

This clonotype was found many times. This chain links TRBV10-2 with TRBJ1-1; D unresolved. The CDR3 sequence is 12 residues long. The ends were cut back, 6 bases at V and 7 bases at J, with 12 bases in the middle. In germline, CDR1 is WSHSY, CDR2 SAAADI. CDR3 protein: CASRDYRVEAFF. The CDR3 DNA is TGCGCCAGCAGGGATTACAGAGTTGAAGCTTTCTTT.

This clonotype has only a few counts. The chain recombines TRBV9 with TRBJ2-5; the match to TRBD1 covers 9 bases. V lost 4 bases, J lost 2 bases, and 3 bases stayed unmatched. Germline loops: CDR1 SGDLS, CDR2 YYNGEE. The CDR3 runs to 14 residues. The CDR3 loop is CASSFGQGQETQYF. In nucleotides, the CDR3 is TGTGCCAGCAGCTTTGGACAGGGGCAAGAGACCCAGTACTTC.

This clonotype was counted between two and nine times. V usage is TRBV15 and J usage is TRBJ2-1; either TRBD1 or TRBD2 may supply D (6 bases each). V gave up 2 bases and J gave up 6 bases, with 23 bases separating them. Germline lookup yields CDR1 LNHNV and CDR2 YYDKDF (reference sequence). The CDR3 runs 18 residues. The CDR3 bases are TGTGCCACCAGCAGATCCGGGACACCCGGGGGACCTGGCAATGAGCAGTTCTTC. Its translation: CATSRSGTPGGPGNEQFF.

The gene calls are TRBV21-1 and TRBJ2-1; the table names TRBD1, a call not compared with the DNA. TRBV21-1 is a pseudogene segment. This CDR3 comprises 16 residues. CDR3 protein: CASSKVTGQLYNEQFF. In DNA form, the CDR3 reads TGTGCCAGCAGCAAAGTCACCGGACAGTTATACAATGAGCAGTTCTTC.

The sample holds a few counts of this clonotype. The chain has TRBV2 and TRBJ1-2, with TRBD1 matching 7 bases. The CDR3 contains 14 residues. The germline V gene encodes CDR1 SNHLY and CDR2 FYNNEI. V was pared by 7 bases and J by 8 bases, with 13 bases of the junction left unmatched. In DNA form, the CDR3 reads TGTGCCAGCATCCCGGACAGGAGGGCTATCGGCTACACCTTC. Its protein is CASIPDRRAIGYTF.

The gene calls are TRBV12-3 or TRBV12-4 and TRBJ2-3, with TRBD1 matching over 7 bases. This CDR3 spans 16 amino acids. Germline trimming cut 5 bases from V and 2 bases from J; bases unmatched to any gene: 10. The CDR3 sequence is CASSPNNRGTTDTQYF. The CDR3 nucleotides read TGTGCCAGCAGTCCGAACAACAGGGGAACCACAGATACGCAGTATTTT.

This clonotype was detected a few times. The chain carries TRBV12-3 or TRBV12-4 and TRBJ2-7; tentatively, D is TRBD1 or TRBD2 (5 bases each). The CDR3 spans 16 residues. Trimming pared 5 bases from V and 1 base from J, leaving 18 bases between. This CDR3 is CASSPSSGTASYEQYF. The CDR3 DNA reads as TGTGCCAGCAGTCCTTCCTCCGGGACGGCGTCCTACGAGCAGTACTTC.

This clonotype occurred many times. The V gene is TRBV7-9, the J gene TRBJ2-7; unclear D gene. Between the trimmed V and J ends, which lost 5 bases and 4 bases, there was a span of 9 bases. The CDR3 has 12 amino acids. Germline CDR1 is SEHNR and CDR2 is FQNEAQ (reference sequence). The CDR3 loop is CASSRPPYEQYF. Here the CDR3 DNA reads TGTGCCAGCAGCCGGCCCCCGTACGAGCAGTACTTC.

A word on this clonotype: One base away lies a much larger clone, so this may be a sequencing read error. The chain joins TRBV27 to TRBJ2-7, with D uncertain. Trimming shortened V by 0 bases and J by 0 bases, and 9 bases separated the two germline ends. CDR1 and CDR2 from the germline V gene are MNHEY and SMNVEV (reference sequence). The CDR3 contains 15 residues. CDR3 sequence: CASSLSRHSSYEQYF. For the CDR3, the DNA is TGTGCCAGCAGTTTATCCAGACACAGCTCCTACGAGCAGTACTTC.

At least ten counts were recorded for this clonotype. CDR3 in amino acids: CASLVETQYF. DNA for the CDR3: TGTGCCAGCCTAGTTGAGACCCAGTACTTC. This chain connects TRBV6-2 or TRBV6-3 to TRBJ2-5; no clear D gene. Deletions cut 8 bases from V and 5 bases from J, with 6 bases between. The germline CDR1 and CDR2 sequences are MNHEY and SVGEGT. The CDR3 is made up of 10 amino acids.

This clonotype was counted many times. DNA for the CDR3: TGCGCCAGCAGCCAAGATGTTGCAACAGATAATGAAAAACTGTTTTTT. Translation: CASSQDVATDNEKLFF. This chain joins TRBV4-3 and TRBJ1-4, with D hard to call. This CDR3 comprises 16 residues. Between the trimmed V and J ends, which lost 0 bases and 4 bases, there was a span of 12 bases. The V gene's germline CDR1 is LGHNA and CDR2 YSLEER.

This clonotype has ten or more counts. This rearrangement joins TRBV5-1 to TRBJ1-2, with 10 bases fitting TRBD1. CDR1 and CDR2 from the germline V gene are SGHRS and YFSETQ. This CDR3 spans 16 amino acids. J lost 7 bases, V lost 4 bases, and 13 bases had no gene match. The CDR3: CASSGGSTGGPPGYTF. The DNA of the CDR3 is TGCGCCAGCAGCGGGGGATCGACAGGGGGCCCTCCTGGCTACACCTTC.

This clonotype turned up a few times. This chain links TRBV30 with TRBJ1-1; D is perhaps TRBD1 (6 bases). CDR1 GTSNPN and CDR2 SVGIG come from the germline V gene (reference sequence). The CDR3 is made up of 14 amino acids. Trimming removed 0 bases from V and 11 bases from J, with 19 bases in between. Here the CDR3 reads CAWSVQGATNTAFF. CDR3 nucleotides: TGTGCCTGGAGTGTACAGGGTGCTACGAATACGGCTTTCTTT.

To note about this clonotype: A single base separates this from a much larger clone, so it may be a read error. The chain links TRBV14 to TRBJ2-7; 10 nucleotides line up with TRBD2. CDR3 size: 14 residues. The V gene's germline CDR1 is SGHDN and CDR2 FVKESK. CDR3 in DNA: TGTGTCAGCAGCCAAGCAGCGGGGGGGCCCGGGCAGTACTTC. Amino acids: CVSSQAAGGPGQYF.

This clonotype was recorded a few times. This rearrangement joins TRBV10-3 to TRBJ2-2, with no clear D. The CDR3 sequence is 12 residues long. Trimming removed 5 bases at V and 6 bases at J, with 7 bases between. The germline gives CDR1 ENHRY, CDR2 SYGVKD. CDR3 amino acids: CAISPLAGELFF. The DNA for the CDR3 is TGTGCCATCAGTCCCTTGGCCGGGGAGCTGTTTTTT.

In this sample, this clonotype turned up many times. This sequence joins TRBV7-9 and TRBJ2-3, with 9 nucleotides matching TRBD2. This CDR3 contains 15 residues. Germline assignment: CDR1 SEHNR and CDR2 FQNEAQ (reference sequence). J was trimmed by 1 base and V by 3 bases; bases with no gene match: 2. The CDR3 is CASSLASGGTDTQYF. The CDR3 DNA sequence: TGTGCCAGCAGCTTGGCTAGCGGGGGCACAGATACGCAGTATTTT.

The chain uses TRBV2 and TRBJ1-2; maybe TRBD1 (5 bases). Germline CDR1 and CDR2: SNHLY and FYNNEI. This CDR3 is 13 amino acids long. The ends were cut back, 7 bases at V and 3 bases at J, with 12 bases in the middle. The chain's CDR3 is CASKGPLDYGYTF. CDR3 in DNA: TGTGCCAGCAAGGGGCCCCTCGACTATGGCTACACCTTC.

The chain joins TRBV7-8 to TRBJ2-4; 9 bases map to TRBD1. The V segment lost 4 bases and the J segment 8 bases; nucleotides outside the gene matches: 9. Germline V gene data show CDR1 as SGHVS and CDR2 as FQNEAQ. The length of the CDR3 is 15 residues. The CDR3 coding sequence is TGTGCCAGCAGCTCCGGGACAGGGCAAGGGCACATTCAGTACTTC. This encodes CASSSGTGQGHIQYF.

This clonotype came up many times. V is TRBV29-1 and J is TRBJ2-3; D is unresolved. The CDR3 runs to 12 residues. CDR1 is SQVTM, CDR2 ANQGSEA, per germline. With 5 bases removed from V and 4 bases from J, the gap between germline ends came to 10 bases. The CDR3 nucleotides read TGCAGCGTTCGGCCAGGCCCAGATACGCAGTATTTT. Amino acids: CSVRPGPDTQYF.

The rearrangement links TRBV3-1 to TRBJ2-1; 9 nucleotides align to TRBD2. Germline values: CDR1 LGHDT, CDR2 YNNKEL (reference sequence). V lost 4 bases, J lost 7 bases, and 17 bases stayed unmatched. This CDR3 contains 18 residues. The CDR3 protein is CASSPRFPGLASYNEQFF. Here the CDR3 DNA reads TGTGCCAGCAGCCCGAGATTCCCGGGACTAGCATCTTATAATGAGCAGTTCTTC.

This clonotype was counted many times. CDR3 coding DNA: TGCAGCGTTGAAATGGGTAGCAATCAGCCCCAGCATTTT. It codes for CSVEMGSNQPQHF. This chain joins TRBV29-1 and TRBJ1-5, with D unresolved. The CDR3 is 13 amino acids. V lost 2 bases and J 0 bases, leaving 5 bases between the germline ends. Germline assignment: CDR1 SQVTM and CDR2 ANQGSEA.

A few counts support this clonotype. The chain couples TRBV12-3 or TRBV12-4 to TRBJ1-4; tentatively, D is TRBD1 (5 bases). V was cut by 6 bases and J by 2 bases, with 13 bases left in between. CDR3 length equals 15 residues. The CDR3 protein is CASSLGGLTNEKLFF. For the CDR3, the DNA is TGTGCCAGCAGCCTGGGGGGACTGACTAATGAAAAACTGTTTTTT.

This clonotype was counted at least ten times. The chain links TRBV28 to TRBJ2-7, with 8 bases matching TRBD2. The CDR3 spans 14 residues. In germline, CDR1 is MDHEN, CDR2 SYDVKM. Trimming removed 4 bases from V and 6 bases from J; junction bases left unmatched: 8. CDR3 DNA: TGTGCCAGCAGTTCCAGAGCGGGAGCCCTCGAGCAGTACTTC. Amino acids: CASSSRAGALEQYF.

This clonotype appeared many times. The J gene is TRBJ2-7, the V gene TRBV11-2, with TRBD1 as a possible D gene (5 bases). V lost 5 bases and J lost 3, with 11 bases in between. The germline V gene has CDR1 SGHAT and CDR2 FQNNGV. This CDR3 has 13 amino acids. The CDR3 loop is CASSPRTSYEQYF. The CDR3 region has the DNA TGTGCCAGCAGCCCCCGGACAAGCTACGAGCAGTACTTC.

This clonotype has a handful of counts. V usage is TRBV4-3 and J usage is TRBJ1-1; weak D call: TRBD1 (6 bases). There are 15 residues in the CDR3. From germline, CDR1 is LGHNA and CDR2 YSLEER. V lost 0 bases and J lost 5, with 13 bases in between. CDR3 in amino acids: CASSQEPGEVTEAFF. The DNA for the CDR3 is TGCGCCAGCAGCCAAGAGCCAGGGGAGGTTACTGAAGCTTTCTTT.

At least ten counts were recorded for this clonotype. The genes are TRBV5-6 and TRBJ2-7; TRBD2 matches at 8 bases. With V trimmed by 2 bases and J by 2 bases, 3 bases remained unmatched. CDR3 length: 14 residues. Per the germline V gene, CDR1 is SGHDT and CDR2 is YYEEEE. CDR3 amino acids: CASSFGAGAYEQYF. The CDR3, as DNA: TGTGCCAGCAGCTTCGGAGCGGGAGCCTACGAGCAGTACTTC.